This passage covers 27 T cell receptor beta chains from one sample sequenced in a study of T cell responses to AZD1222 COVID-19 vaccine. Assay: immunoSEQ multiplex PCR; the TCRdb copy retains only in-frame clones and omits some. The sample carries about 99,000 clones, 89% recorded once. The sample in question was peripheral blood, obtained on day 0 of AZD1222 vaccination. The receptors were sampled from an adult in good health.

This sequence joins TRBV6-1 and TRBJ1-3, with D unclear. V shed 2 bases and J shed 0 bases, with 11 bases lying between them. Looked up from germline, CDR1 is MNHNS and CDR2 is SASEGT. The CDR3 extends over 16 amino acids. DNA for the CDR3: TGTGCCAGCAGTGAAATTGCAGACTACTCTGGAAACACCATATATTTT. Translating gives CASSEIADYSGNTIYF.

The chain is built from TRBV3-1 (or the pseudogene TRBV3-2) and TRBJ1-1; no reliable D call. The V gene lost 3 bases and the J gene lost 2 bases, with 13 bases spanning the gap. This CDR3 spans 15 amino acids. From germline, CDR1 is LGHDT and CDR2 YNNKEL (reference sequence). DNA for the CDR3: TGTGCCAGCAGCCACCTAACTGCAGTAAACACTGAAGCTTTCTTT. Its translation: CASSHLTAVNTEAFF.

CDR3 residues: CASSTSGTNGNTIYF. The CDR3 bases are TGTGCCAGCAGCACATCCGGGACCAATGGAAACACCATATATTTT. The rearrangement uses TRBV9 and TRBJ1-3; D is perhaps TRBD1 (5 bases). Germline loops: CDR1 SGDLS, CDR2 YYNGEE. The V gene lost 4 bases and the J gene lost 3 bases, with 14 bases spanning the gap. The CDR3 totals 15 residues.

This clone was seen just once. This rearrangement joins TRBV6-5 to TRBJ1-5, with 7 bases that match TRBD1. The CDR3 contains 14 residues. With V trimmed by 2 bases and J by 7 bases, 5 bases remained unmatched. The germline gives CDR1 MNHEY, CDR2 SVGAGI. As DNA, the CDR3 is TGTGCCAGCAGTTACAGGGGGCTCGGGCAGCCCCAGCATTTT. Its translation is CASSYRGLGQPQHF.

J is TRBJ2-2 and V is TRBV24-1; no definite D call. The germline gives CDR1 KGHDR, CDR2 SFDVKD. The CDR3 loop spans 15 amino acids. V was clipped by 4 bases and J by 1 base, with 9 bases between them. In nucleotides, the CDR3 is TGTGCCACCAGTGAACCACAGATGAACACCGGGGAGCTGTTTTTT. Amino acid sequence: CATSEPQMNTGELFF.

The rearrangement joins TRBV18 to TRBJ2-7, with a tentative D call TRBD1 (6 bases). V was cut by 1 base and J by 3 bases, with 19 bases left in between. The CDR3 contains 17 residues. The germline CDR1 and CDR2 sequences are KGHSH and LQKENI. CDR3 loop: CASSPRTVVGELYEQYF. The CDR3 bases are TGTGCCAGCTCACCACGGACAGTAGTCGGTGAGCTCTACGAGCAGTACTTC.

This rearrangement joins TRBV5-1 to TRBJ2-5, with 7 positions matching TRBD1. V shed 4 bases, J shed 2 bases, and the junction held 5 bases outside the gene matches. The CDR3 contains 14 residues. Germline V gene lookup returns CDR1 SGHRS and CDR2 YFSETQ. In DNA, the CDR3 is TGCGCCAGCAGCCCCGGGACAGCACAAGAGACCCAGTACTTC. The encoded protein is CASSPGTAQETQYF.

The chain carries TRBV7-9 and TRBJ2-3; TRBD2 matches at 7 bases. V lost 4 bases and J lost 3; bases outside the gene matches: 19. The CDR3 spans 19 residues. CDR1 is SEHNR, CDR2 FQNEAQ, per germline (reference sequence). Here the CDR3 reads CASSSGLVGTRGFTDTQYF. CDR3 nucleotides: TGTGCCAGCAGCTCCGGACTAGTGGGGACCCGCGGGTTTACAGATACGCAGTATTTT. The full variable domain, in which reference TRBV7-9 and TRBJ2-3 provide the parts outside the CDR3, is DTGVSQNPRHKITKRGQNVTFRCDPISEHNRLYWYRQTLGQGPEFLTYFQNEAQLEKSRLLSDRFSAERPKGSFSTLEIQRTEQGDSAMYLCASSSGLVGTRGFTDTQYFGPGTRLTVL.

V and J are TRBV4-1 and TRBJ2-3, with D perhaps assigned TRBD1 or TRBD2 (7 bases each). The CDR3 is made up of 17 amino acids. The germline V gene encodes CDR1 MGHRA and CDR2 YSYEKL. V was trimmed by 2 bases and J by 0 bases, leaving 15 bases between them. CDR3 coding DNA: TGCGCCAGCAGCCAAAGGCGGGGGACAGCAAGCACAGATACGCAGTATTTT. Translated, it gives CASSQRRGTASTDTQYF.

A single count supports this clone. CDR3 DNA: TGCAGCGTTGAACGCCGGGGGTTCACCTCCTACAATGAGCAGTTCTTC. Translated: CSVERRGFTSYNEQFF. This chain joins TRBV29-1 and TRBJ2-1; perhaps TRBD2 as D (6 bases). The CDR3 length is 16 residues. V lost 2 bases and J 0 bases, leaving 14 bases between the germline ends. Looked up from germline, CDR1 is SQVTM and CDR2 is ANQGSEA.

The V gene is TRBV18, the J gene TRBJ1-1; TRBD1 is a possible D gene (6 bases). CDR3 length equals 15 residues. CDR1 is KGHSH, CDR2 LQKENI, per germline. V gave up 3 bases and J gave up 3 bases, with 14 bases separating them. The CDR3 sequence: CASSPLTGAYTEAFF. The CDR3, as DNA: TGTGCCAGCTCACCGCTGACGGGGGCGTACACTGAAGCTTTCTTT.

CDR3 nucleotide sequence: TGTGCCAGCAGTGAAAGTGGAGGGTTTGATGAGCAGTTCTTC. It codes for CASSESGGFDEQFF. The chain employs TRBV2 and TRBJ2-1, with D possibly being TRBD2 (6 bases). V was cut by 2 bases and J by 8 bases, with 13 bases left in between. CDR1 is SNHLY, CDR2 FYNNEI, per germline. The CDR3 has 14 residues.

The CDR3 protein is CASSQDLDNSPLHF. DNA for the CDR3: TGTGCCAGCAGCCAAGATCTCGATAATTCACCCCTCCACTTT. This chain connects TRBV14 to TRBJ1-6, with no clear D. Between the trimmed V and J ends, which lost 0 bases and 5 bases, there was a span of 5 bases. CDR3 length: 14 residues. Germline V lookup: CDR1 SGHDN, CDR2 FVKESK. Complete variable domain (other parts from reference TRBV14 and TRBJ1-6): EAGVTQFPSHSVIEKGQTVTLRCDPISGHDNLYWYRRVMGKEIKFLLHFVKESKQDESGMPNNRFLAERTGGTYSTLKVQPAELEDSGVYFCASSQDLDNSPLHFGNGTRLTVT.

This clone appeared once. The genes are TRBV29-1 and TRBJ2-5; 9 nucleotides line up with TRBD1. The CDR3 consists of 14 residues. In germline, CDR1 is SQVTM, CDR2 ANQGSEA. V lost 6 bases and J lost 5; bases outside the gene matches: 10. The DNA of the CDR3 is TGCAGCGTGGATAAGACAGGGGGTCGGGAGACCCAGTACTTC. It is translated as CSVDKTGGRETQYF.

The chain carries TRBV7-8 and TRBJ2-5, with TRBD2 identical over 8 bases. This CDR3 is built from 15 residues. From germline, CDR1 is SGHVS and CDR2 FQNEAQ. With V trimmed by 5 bases and J by 5 bases, 10 bases remained unmatched. The CDR3 DNA is TGTGCCAGCAGCCCCCACGGGACTAGTGTTGAGACCCAGTACTTC. The encoded protein is CASSPHGTSVETQYF.

Comment on this clone: Other DNA variants within this sample encode the same CDR3. This chain joins TRBV12-3 or TRBV12-4 and TRBJ1-1, with TRBD1 matching over 10 bases. The CDR3 length is 13 residues. Trimming removed 8 bases from V and 5 bases from J; junction bases left unmatched: 5. CDR3 residues: CASRTGGLTEAFF. For the CDR3, the DNA is TGTGCCAGCCGGACAGGGGGTTTGACTGAAGCTTTCTTT.

The chain is built from TRBV19 and TRBJ1-2; the D gene is possibly TRBD1 (5 bases). V lost 3 bases, J lost 2 bases, and 7 bases lay in between. Germline assignment: CDR1 LNHDA and CDR2 SQIVND (reference sequence). This CDR3 comprises 13 residues. In nucleotides, the CDR3 is TGTGCCAGTAGTATTGCAGGGAACTATGGCTACACCTTC. This translates into CASSIAGNYGYTF.

The chain is built from TRBV6-5 and TRBJ2-5, with 9 bases aligning to TRBD1. The DNA end favors TRBJ2-7, so the J call may be wrong. Germline V lookup: CDR1 MNHEY, CDR2 SVGAGI. The CDR3 is 14 residues long. Here the CDR3 reads CASNRDRVSYEQYF. Written as DNA, the CDR3 is TGTGCCAGCAACCGGGACAGGGTTTCCTACGAGCAGTACTTC.

The chain recombines TRBV29-1 with TRBJ2-3; D may be TRBD2 (7 bases). From germline, CDR1 is SQVTM and CDR2 ANQGSEA. The V end lost 4 bases, the J end lost 6 bases, and 17 bases lay between the germline ends. The CDR3 sequence is 14 residues long. CDR3: CSVAGGGPSDTQYF. The CDR3 coding sequence is TGCAGCGTTGCTGGGGGGGGCCCTTCGGATACGCAGTATTTT.

The chain links TRBV2 to TRBJ1-2; no clear D gene. V dropped 0 bases and J dropped 8 bases, with 10 bases sitting between them. Germline CDR1 SNHLY, CDR2 FYNNEI. The CDR3 loop spans 13 amino acids. The CDR3 spells CASSEALGVGYTF. CDR3 nucleotides: TGTGCCAGCAGTGAAGCCCTTGGTGTCGGCTACACCTTC.

The chain couples TRBV24-1 to TRBJ1-2, with D possibly matching TRBD1 (5 bases). The ends were cut back, 5 bases at V and 6 bases at J, with 12 bases in the middle. This CDR3 has 13 amino acids. Germline V gene data show CDR1 as KGHDR and CDR2 as SFDVKD. In DNA, the CDR3 is TGTGCCACCAGTGCCTCAGGGAACGATGGCTACACCTTC. As protein: CATSASGNDGYTF.

The chain joins TRBV30 to TRBJ1-3; D unresolved. Germline assignment: CDR1 GTSNPN and CDR2 SVGIG (reference sequence). This CDR3 is 14 amino acids long. Trimming removed 3 bases at V and 0 bases at J, with 9 bases between. CDR3 amino acids: CAWSASYSGNTIYF. The CDR3 region has the DNA TGTGCCTGGAGCGCCAGCTACTCTGGAAACACCATATATTTT.

The chain recombines TRBV5-5 with TRBJ2-7, with a weak D call TRBD1 (6 bases). CDR3 length: 16 amino acids. Germline-derived CDR1 and CDR2 are SGHKS and YYEKEE (reference sequence). The germline V and J ends were trimmed by 4 bases and 7 bases, with 24 bases remaining between them. The chain's CDR3 is CASSPEVSRTDLEQYF. The CDR3 DNA follows: TGTGCCAGCAGCCCGGAAGTCTCCCGGACAGATTTGGAGCAGTACTTC.

The chain is built from TRBV7-9 and TRBJ2-1; 8 nucleotides align to TRBD2. J gave up 6 bases and V 5 bases, and 12 bases lay outside the gene matches. The CDR3 sequence is 16 residues long. Germline V gene sequence: CDR1 SEHNR, CDR2 FQNEAQ (reference sequence). The CDR3 sequence: CASSPSIGTRINEQFF. The CDR3 bases are TGTGCCAGCAGCCCTAGTATTGGGACTAGGATCAATGAGCAGTTCTTC. Together with reference TRBV7-9 and TRBJ2-1, the CDR3 gives the full variable domain: DTGVSQNPRHKITKRGQNVTFRCDPISEHNRLYWYRQTLGQGPEFLTYFQNEAQLEKSRLLSDRFSAERPKGSFSTLEIQRTEQGDSAMYLCASSPSIGTRINEQFFGPGTRLTVL.

The chain uses TRBV2 and TRBJ2-2, with D tentatively TRBD2 (5 bases). The V end was cut by 7 bases, the J end by 3 bases, with 12 bases between. The CDR3 is 14 residues long. Germline V CDR1 and CDR2: SNHLY, FYNNEI. CDR3 bases: TGTGCCAGCAACGGGATGTGGGACACCGGGGAGCTGTTTTTT. It translates to CASNGMWDTGELFF.

The chain uses TRBV5-4 and TRBJ2-2; possible D gene TRBD2, 6 bases. V lost 5 bases and J lost 0, with 11 bases in between. The germline gives CDR1 SGHNT, CDR2 YYREEE (reference sequence). There are 15 residues in the CDR3. CDR3 in amino acids: CASRTGTPNTGELFF. The CDR3 DNA sequence: TGTGCCAGCAGAACCGGGACTCCGAACACCGGGGAGCTGTTTTTT.

The count of this clone is one. The chain couples TRBV19 to TRBJ2-6, with 12 bases fitting TRBD2. CDR3 size: 18 residues. The ends lost 5 bases at V and 0 bases at J; junction bases unmatched: 5. The germline gives CDR1 LNHDA, CDR2 SQIVND (reference sequence). CDR3 DNA: TGTGCCAGTAGTCCCCTAGCGGGGGGGCCCTCTGGGGCCAACGTCCTGACTTTC. Amino acid sequence: CASSPLAGGPSGANVLTF. Drawing the rest from reference TRBV19 and TRBJ2-6, the complete variable domain is DGGITQSPKYLFRKEGQNVTLSCEQNLNHDAMYWYRQDPGQGLRLIYYSQIVNDFQKGDIAEGYSVSREKKESFPLTVTSAQKNPTAFYLCASSPLAGGPSGANVLTFGAGSRLTVL.